Below are 27 T cell receptor beta chains sequenced from a single sample in a study of blood T cell repertoires in COVID-19. The data were produced by immunoSEQ multiplex PCR, yet TCRdb's version contains in-frame clones alone and is incomplete. Of some 50,000 clones in the sample, around 86% are singletons; the top ten hold about 5%. Sample: peripheral blood. These receptors all come from a human donor in a cohort sampled during active COVID-19.

This chain uses TRBV4-1 with TRBJ2-2, with 10 nucleotides matching TRBD2. This CDR3 spans 16 amino acids. J gave up 1 base and V 6 bases, and 5 bases lay outside the gene matches. In germline, CDR1 is MGHRA, CDR2 YSYEKL. The CDR3 nucleotides are TGCGCCAGCAGACCTTTAGCGGGAGGGAACACCGGGGAGCTGTTTTTT. Amino acid sequence: CASRPLAGGNTGELFF.

The J gene is TRBJ2-3, the V gene TRBV13; 8 positions match TRBD2. After removal of 1 base from V and 2 bases from J, the junction contained 23 bases not matched to a gene. The CDR3 is 22 residues long. Germline CDR1 PRHDT, CDR2 FYEKMQ (reference sequence). CDR3: CASSLVSLASGPNKGPTDTQYF. The DNA of the CDR3 is TGTGCCAGCAGCTTAGTAAGCTTGGCTAGCGGGCCAAACAAAGGGCCCACAGATACGCAGTATTTT.

The DNA of the CDR3 is TGTGCCAGCAGCAAAGACGACCGGGAGGGCCTCATGAACATTCAGTACTTC. This translates into CASSKDDREGLMNIQYF. The rearrangement joins TRBV21-1 to TRBJ2-4; TRBD2, the table's D call, was not compared with the DNA. TRBV21-1 is deemed a pseudogene. The CDR3 sequence is 17 residues long.

This clone has only one observation. The rearrangement uses TRBV25-1 and TRBJ2-7, with D possibly TRBD2 on 5 matching bases. CDR3 length: 13 residues. Trimming pared 1 base from V and 9 bases from J, leaving 13 bases between. In germline, CDR1 is MGHDK, CDR2 SYGVNS. As DNA, the CDR3 is TGTGCCAGCAGTGAATCCGGGGTCATGGGGCAGTACTTC. Its protein product is CASSESGVMGQYF.

V is TRBV28 and J is TRBJ2-7, with D perhaps matching TRBD1 (6 bases). The CDR3 runs to 18 residues. CDR1 is MDHEN, CDR2 SYDVKM, per germline. Trimming removed 6 bases at V and 7 bases at J, with 31 bases between. DNA for the CDR3: TGTGCCAGCAGCTTCACGCACTACAGGGTAATCATAACTGGTGAGCAGTACTTC. This gives the protein CASSFTHYRVIITGEQYF.

The CDR3 bases are TGTGCCAGTAGTGGGGGACTAGCCGTAAACTACGAGCAGTACTTC. It codes for CASSGGLAVNYEQYF. This chain uses TRBV19 with TRBJ2-7; 9 nucleotides agree with TRBD2. This CDR3 has 15 residues. Germline CDR1 LNHDA, CDR2 SQIVND (reference sequence). V was pared by 5 bases and J by 3 bases, with 8 bases of the junction left unmatched.

Turning to this clone: The same CDR3 is also encoded by other DNA sequences in this sample. V gene TRBV19 combines with J gene TRBJ2-4; D may be TRBD2 (6 bases). Trimming left V 1 base short and J 0 bases short, with 10 bases between. The CDR3 is 16 amino acids. Germline V CDR1 and CDR2: LNHDA, SQIVND (reference sequence). The CDR3 coding sequence is TGTGCCAGTAGTATAGGGAGGGGTTTAGCCAAAAACATTCAGTACTTC. It yields the protein CASSIGRGLAKNIQYF.

This clone has only one observation. The chain employs TRBV19 and TRBJ2-1; 8 bases match TRBD2. J gave up 5 bases and V 10 bases, and 10 bases lay outside the gene matches. Germline V gene lookup returns CDR1 LNHDA and CDR2 SQIVND (reference sequence). The CDR3 loop spans 14 amino acids. Here the CDR3 DNA reads TGTGCCACTAAGTGGCGGGAGGCTCACAATGAGCAGTTCTTC. Translation gives CATKWREAHNEQFF.

The chain recombines TRBV2 with TRBJ2-3; D remains unclear. V lost 3 bases and J 2 bases, leaving 12 bases between the germline ends. Germline V gene sequence: CDR1 SNHLY, CDR2 FYNNEI. This CDR3 contains 15 residues. Here the CDR3 reads CASSDGTILTDTQYF. The DNA of the CDR3 is TGTGCCAGCAGTGACGGTACTATTCTCACAGATACGCAGTATTTT.

This chain links TRBV28 with TRBJ2-5; D is perhaps TRBD2 (5 bases). The CDR3 totals 14 residues. From germline, CDR1 is MDHEN and CDR2 SYDVKM. V was trimmed by 6 bases and J by 2 bases, leaving 13 bases between them. The CDR3 is CASRKRGPQETQYF. The CDR3, as DNA: TGTGCCAGCAGGAAAAGAGGGCCTCAAGAGACCCAGTACTTC.

The chain uses TRBV19 and TRBJ2-7, with 7 bases lining up with TRBD1. The length of the CDR3 is 12 residues. CDR1 and CDR2 from the germline V gene are LNHDA and SQIVND (reference sequence). V shed 9 bases, J shed 1 base, and the junction held 3 bases outside the gene matches. CDR3 DNA: TGTGCCAGCGGGGACAGATCCTACGAGCAGTACTTC. It encodes CASGDRSYEQYF.

The chain carries TRBV30 and TRBJ2-5; 8 nucleotides align to TRBD1. Germline V CDR1 and CDR2: GTSNPN, SVGIG (reference sequence). The CDR3 is 14 amino acids. The J segment lost 5 bases and the V segment lost 5 bases, leaving 10 bases of the junction unmatched. The CDR3, as DNA: TGTGCCTGGGGCAGGGGGCCCCGGGGGGAGACCCAGTACTTC. This encodes CAWGRGPRGETQYF.

This rearrangement joins TRBV18 to TRBJ2-7; 7 bases agree with TRBD2. In germline, CDR1 is KGHSH, CDR2 LQKENI. V shed 0 bases, J shed 2 bases, and the junction held 7 bases outside the gene matches. The length of the CDR3 is 16 residues. This CDR3 reads CASSPPLGLTPYEQYF. The DNA of the CDR3 is TGTGCCAGCTCACCACCCTTGGGACTAACTCCCTACGAGCAGTACTTC.

The rearrangement links TRBV27 to TRBJ1-6, with a possible D match to TRBD1 (5 bases). V was cut by 3 bases and J by 9 bases, with 18 bases left in between. The length of the CDR3 is 16 residues. Per the germline V gene, CDR1 is MNHEY and CDR2 is SMNVEV (reference sequence). Written as DNA, the CDR3 is TGTGCCAGCAGTTTCCGGGGGGGTAGTCTCTCTTCACCCCTCCACTTT. This sequence encodes CASSFRGGSLSSPLHF.

The chain employs TRBV7-2 and TRBJ2-3; 7 bases match TRBD2. This CDR3 is 15 amino acids long. V shed 6 bases and J 3 bases; nucleotides not matched to a gene: 9. Germline loops: CDR1 SGHTA, CDR2 FQGNSA. CDR3 sequence reads: CASSPGGVGTDTQYF. The CDR3 nucleotides are TGTGCCAGCAGTCCGGGAGGAGTTGGGACAGATACGCAGTATTTT.

The chain employs TRBV5-6 and TRBJ2-5; the D is unclear. The CDR3 has 14 amino acids. The germline V and J ends were trimmed by 4 bases and 3 bases, with 13 bases remaining between them. Germline V CDR1 and CDR2: SGHDT, YYEEEE. The CDR3 nucleotides are TGTGCCAGCAGCCGTATACTTCAGGAAGAGACCCAGTACTTC. It specifies CASSRILQEETQYF.

The genes are TRBV10-3 and TRBJ2-1; 11 bases align to TRBD1. The CDR3 is 14 residues long. CDR1 and CDR2 (germline): ENHRY, SYGVKD. The V segment lost 10 bases and the J segment 9 bases; nucleotides outside the gene matches: 11. CDR3 residues: CATRTGGAVSEQFF. CDR3 in DNA: TGTGCCACAAGGACAGGGGGCGCTGTCTCTGAGCAGTTCTTC.

The chain couples TRBV18 to TRBJ1-4; a weak D match, TRBD1 (5 bases). Per the germline V gene, CDR1 is KGHSH and CDR2 is LQKENI. Trimming took off 6 bases at V and 3 bases at J, with 17 bases between the two ends. This CDR3 contains 16 residues. The CDR3: CASSPGLPSANEKLFF. The CDR3 DNA sequence: TGTGCCAGCTCGCCGGGACTCCCTTCGGCTAATGAAAAACTGTTTTTT. The whole variable domain, filled in from reference TRBV18 and TRBJ1-4, reads NAGVMQNPRHLVRRRGQEARLRCSPMKGHSHVYWYRQLPEEGLKFMVYLQKENIIDESGMPKERFSAEFPKEGPSILRIQQVVRGDSAAYFCASSPGLPSANEKLFFGSGTQLSVL.

This clone came up once. The V gene is TRBV28, the J gene TRBJ2-1, with TRBD1 matching 8 bases. V was pared by 6 bases and J by 2 bases, with 12 bases of the junction left unmatched. In germline, CDR1 is MDHEN, CDR2 SYDVKM. This CDR3 has 17 residues. CDR3 in DNA: TGTGCCAGCAGCCCCACCTTAGACAGGGGCGCCTACAATGAGCAGTTCTTC. Encoded protein: CASSPTLDRGAYNEQFF.

This chain connects TRBV6-5 to TRBJ1-2; no clear D gene. The CDR3 is 15 residues long. The V gene's germline CDR1 is MNHEY and CDR2 SVGAGI. Between the trimmed V and J ends, which lost 7 bases and 8 bases, there was a span of 23 bases. The CDR3 DNA is TGTGCCAGCACCGTAGACCCCCACGATTCGGGAGGCTACACCTTC. Protein product: CASTVDPHDSGGYTF.

V usage is TRBV9 and J usage is TRBJ2-1, with D possibly TRBD2 on 5 matching bases. Trimming took 1 base from V and 2 from J, leaving 10 bases between them. CDR1 SGDLS and CDR2 YYNGEE come from the germline V gene. The CDR3 has 15 residues. The DNA for the CDR3 is TGTGCCAGCAGCGTAACGGACTCGACCTACAATGAGCAGTTCTTC. Encoded protein: CASSVTDSTYNEQFF.

This clone was observed a single time. V is TRBV27 and J is TRBJ2-1; tentative D call: TRBD2 (6 bases). V lost 5 bases, J lost 6 bases, and 17 bases lay in between. The length of the CDR3 is 15 residues. Germline CDR1 reads MNHEY; CDR2 reads SMNVEV (reference sequence). The chain's CDR3 is CASSPSPEGLNEQFF. The CDR3 DNA sequence: TGTGCCAGCAGTCCGTCTCCGGAGGGCCTCAATGAGCAGTTCTTC.

V gene TRBV9 combines with J gene TRBJ2-5; 11 bases fit TRBD2. Germline V lookup: CDR1 SGDLS, CDR2 YYNGEE. V gave up 0 bases and J gave up 2 bases; unmatched junction bases: 9. The CDR3 is 18 residues long. The CDR3 region has the DNA TGTGCCAGCAGCGTAGCTCCCTCTAGACTAGCGGGGCAAGAGACCCAGTACTTC. Its translation: CASSVAPSRLAGQETQYF.

This clone was detected only a few times. This rearrangement joins TRBV7-9 to TRBJ1-3, with 8 nucleotides matching TRBD1. This CDR3 contains 15 residues. The germline gives CDR1 SEHNR, CDR2 FQNEAQ (reference sequence). The ends lost 4 bases at V and 3 bases at J; junction bases unmatched: 5. CDR3 residues: CASSYGQGGGNTIYF. CDR3 nucleotide sequence: TGTGCCAGCAGCTACGGACAGGGAGGTGGAAACACCATATATTTT.

This chain uses TRBV19 with TRBJ1-1; D is possibly TRBD1 (5 bases). V dropped 9 bases and J dropped 3 bases, with 14 bases sitting between them. This CDR3 region has 13 residues. The germline gives CDR1 LNHDA, CDR2 SQIVND (reference sequence). The chain's CDR3 is CASTLQGYTEAFF. The DNA for the CDR3 is TGTGCCAGCACACTTCAGGGATACACTGAAGCTTTCTTT. The full variable domain, with the rest looked up from reference TRBV19 and TRBJ1-1, is DGGITQSPKYLFRKEGQNVTLSCEQNLNHDAMYWYRQDPGQGLRLIYYSQIVNDFQKGDIAEGYSVSREKKESFPLTVTSAQKNPTAFYLCASTLQGYTEAFFGQGTRLTVV.

This chain links TRBV6-6 with TRBJ2-7; 8 bases fit TRBD2. Trimming at V came to 4 bases and at J to 7 bases, leaving 15 bases not matched to a gene. Germline V gene lookup returns CDR1 MNHNY and CDR2 SVGAGI (reference sequence). The CDR3 runs to 16 residues. The CDR3 spells CASSSPSTGGLEEQYF. CDR3 nucleotide sequence: TGTGCCAGCAGTTCCCCCTCTACGGGAGGGCTAGAGGAGCAGTACTTC.

The chain links TRBV19 to TRBJ2-7; 7 bases agree with TRBD1. The CDR3 loop spans 15 amino acids. Germline assignment: CDR1 LNHDA and CDR2 SQIVND (reference sequence). With 1 base clipped from V and 2 bases from J, the junction kept 5 bases outside the gene matches. The CDR3 nucleotides read TGTGCCAGTAGTATAGTTGTGACAGGGACCTACGAGCAGTACTTC. Translated: CASSIVVTGTYEQYF.